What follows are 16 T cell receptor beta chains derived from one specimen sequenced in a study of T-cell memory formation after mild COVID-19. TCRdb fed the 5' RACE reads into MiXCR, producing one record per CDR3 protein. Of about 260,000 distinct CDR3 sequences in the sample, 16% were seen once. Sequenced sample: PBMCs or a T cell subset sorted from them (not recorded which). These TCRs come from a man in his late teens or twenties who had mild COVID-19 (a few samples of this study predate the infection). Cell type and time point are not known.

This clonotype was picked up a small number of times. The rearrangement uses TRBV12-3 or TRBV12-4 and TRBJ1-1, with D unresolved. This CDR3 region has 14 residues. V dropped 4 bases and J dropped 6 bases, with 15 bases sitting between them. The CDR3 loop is CASSWASPRAEAFF. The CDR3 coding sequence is TGTGCCAGCAGTTGGGCCTCCCCTCGGGCTGAAGCTTTCTTT.

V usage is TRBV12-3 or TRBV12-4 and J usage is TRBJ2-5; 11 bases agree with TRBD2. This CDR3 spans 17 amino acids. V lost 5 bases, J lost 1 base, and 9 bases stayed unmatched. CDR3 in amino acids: CASSPHSGGASQETQYF. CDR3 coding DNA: TGTGCCAGCAGTCCTCATAGCGGGGGGGCCTCCCAAGAGACCCAGTACTTC.

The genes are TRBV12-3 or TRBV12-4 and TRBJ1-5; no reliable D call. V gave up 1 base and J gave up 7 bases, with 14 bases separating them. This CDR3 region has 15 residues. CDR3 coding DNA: TGTGCCAGCAGTTTAGATGGGTCAGGTTTGCAGCCCCAGCATTTT. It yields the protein CASSLDGSGLQPQHF.

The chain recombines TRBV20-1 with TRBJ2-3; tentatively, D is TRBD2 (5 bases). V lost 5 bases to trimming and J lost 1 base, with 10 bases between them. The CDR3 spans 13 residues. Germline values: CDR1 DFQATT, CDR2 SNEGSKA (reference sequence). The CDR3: CSASYGGTDTQYF. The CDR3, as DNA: TGCAGTGCTTCTTACGGGGGCACAGATACGCAGTATTTT.

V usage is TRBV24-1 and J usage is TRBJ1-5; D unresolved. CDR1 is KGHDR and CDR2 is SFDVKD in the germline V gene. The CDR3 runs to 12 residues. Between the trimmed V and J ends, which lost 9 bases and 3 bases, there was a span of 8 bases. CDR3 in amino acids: CATPSDNQPQHF. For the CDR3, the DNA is TGTGCCACCCCCTCGGACAATCAGCCCCAGCATTTT.

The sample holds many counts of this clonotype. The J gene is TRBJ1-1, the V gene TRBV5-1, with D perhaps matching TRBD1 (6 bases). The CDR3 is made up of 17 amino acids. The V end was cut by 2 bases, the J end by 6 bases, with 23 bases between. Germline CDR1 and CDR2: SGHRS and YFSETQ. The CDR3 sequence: CASSFRGGNFEASEAFF. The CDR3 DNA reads TGCGCCAGCAGCTTTAGAGGGGGGAATTTTGAGGCTTCTGAAGCTTTCTTT. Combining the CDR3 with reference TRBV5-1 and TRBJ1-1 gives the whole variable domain KAGVTQTPRYLIKTRGQQVTLSCSPISGHRSVSWYQQTPGQGLQFLFEYFSETQRNKGNFPGRFSGRQFSNSRSEMNVSTLELGDSALYLCASSFRGGNFEASEAFFGQGTRLTVV.

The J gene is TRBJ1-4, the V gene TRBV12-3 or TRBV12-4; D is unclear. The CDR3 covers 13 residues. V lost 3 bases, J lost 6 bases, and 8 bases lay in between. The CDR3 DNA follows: TGTGCCAGCAGTTTCAAGCGTGATGAAAAACTGTTTTTT. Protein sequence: CASSFKRDEKLFF.

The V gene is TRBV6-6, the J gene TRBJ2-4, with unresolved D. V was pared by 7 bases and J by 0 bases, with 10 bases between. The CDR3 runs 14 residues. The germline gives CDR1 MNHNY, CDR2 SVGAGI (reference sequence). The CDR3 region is CASTADLAKNIQYF. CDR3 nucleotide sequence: TGTGCCAGCACTGCCGACTTAGCCAAAAACATTCAGTACTTC.

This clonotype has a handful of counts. CDR3 DNA: TGTGCCAGCAGGCCCCCAGCTAGCGGGGAAGCCGGGGAGCTGTTTTTT. Its translation is CASRPPASGEAGELFF. V usage is TRBV12-3 or TRBV12-4 and J usage is TRBJ2-2, with TRBD2 matching 9 bases. The length of the CDR3 is 16 residues. Trimming cost V 6 bases and J 6 bases; bases outside gene matches: 11.

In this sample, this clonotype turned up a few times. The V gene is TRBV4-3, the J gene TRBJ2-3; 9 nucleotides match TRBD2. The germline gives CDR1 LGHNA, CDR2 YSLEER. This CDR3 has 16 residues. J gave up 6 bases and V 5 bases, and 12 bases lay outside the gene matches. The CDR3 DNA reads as TGCGCCAGCAGCGACTGGACTAGCGATAATCTGGATACGCAGTATTTT. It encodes CASSDWTSDNLDTQYF.

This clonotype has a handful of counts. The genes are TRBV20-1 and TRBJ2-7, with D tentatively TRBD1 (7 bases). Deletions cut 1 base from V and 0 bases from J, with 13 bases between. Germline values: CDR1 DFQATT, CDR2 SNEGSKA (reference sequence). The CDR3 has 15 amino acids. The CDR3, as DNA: TGCAGTGCTAGAGGACCGGGGGACAGCTCCTACGAGCAGTACGTC. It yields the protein CSARGPGDSSYEQYV.

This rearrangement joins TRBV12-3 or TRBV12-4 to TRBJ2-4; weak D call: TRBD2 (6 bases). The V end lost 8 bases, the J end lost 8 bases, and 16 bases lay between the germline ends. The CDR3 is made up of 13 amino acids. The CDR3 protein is CASGGAGLDIQYF. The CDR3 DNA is TGTGCCAGCGGAGGGGCTGGATTAGACATTCAGTACTTC.

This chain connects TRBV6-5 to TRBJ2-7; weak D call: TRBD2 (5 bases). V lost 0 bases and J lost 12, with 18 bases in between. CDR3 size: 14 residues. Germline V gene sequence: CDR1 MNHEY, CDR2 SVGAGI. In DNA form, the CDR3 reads TGTGCCAGCAGTTACTCGATGCCCCTGGACGGGGTGTACTTC. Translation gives CASSYSMPLDGVYF.

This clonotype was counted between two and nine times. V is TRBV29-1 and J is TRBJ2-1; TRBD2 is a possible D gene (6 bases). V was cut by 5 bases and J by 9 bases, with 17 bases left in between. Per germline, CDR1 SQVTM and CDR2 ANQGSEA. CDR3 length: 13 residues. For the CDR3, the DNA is TGCAGCGTTCACCGGGCCTTGGAGGGTGAGCAGTTCTTC. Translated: CSVHRALEGEQFF.

DNA of the CDR3: TGTGCCAGCAGCTTATACCCCCTGGGGAGCGGGGGGGAGAACACCGGGGAGCTGTTTTTT. Its translation: CASSLYPLGSGGENTGELFF. This chain connects TRBV7-2 to TRBJ2-2; 10 bases line up with TRBD2. Germline V gives CDR1 SGHTA, CDR2 FQGNSA. The CDR3 spans 20 residues. V gave up 2 bases and J gave up 1 base; unmatched junction bases: 13.

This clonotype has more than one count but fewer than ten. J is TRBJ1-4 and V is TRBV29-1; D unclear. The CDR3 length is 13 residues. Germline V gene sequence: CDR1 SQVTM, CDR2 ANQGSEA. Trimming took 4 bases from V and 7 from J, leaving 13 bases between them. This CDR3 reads CSVGEKPFEKLFF. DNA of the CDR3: TGCAGCGTTGGAGAGAAACCCTTTGAAAAACTGTTTTTT.